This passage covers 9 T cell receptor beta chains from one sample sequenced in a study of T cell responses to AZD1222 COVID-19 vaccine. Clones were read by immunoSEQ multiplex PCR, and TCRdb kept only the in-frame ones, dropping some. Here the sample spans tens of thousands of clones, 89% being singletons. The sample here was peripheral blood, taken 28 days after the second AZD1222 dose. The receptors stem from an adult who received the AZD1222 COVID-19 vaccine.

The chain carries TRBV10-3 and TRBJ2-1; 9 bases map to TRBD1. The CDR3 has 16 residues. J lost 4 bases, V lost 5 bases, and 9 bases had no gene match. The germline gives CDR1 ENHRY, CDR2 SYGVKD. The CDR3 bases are TGTGCCATCAGTTCGTATACAGGGGGCGCTTACAATGAGCAGTTCTTC. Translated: CAISSYTGGAYNEQFF.

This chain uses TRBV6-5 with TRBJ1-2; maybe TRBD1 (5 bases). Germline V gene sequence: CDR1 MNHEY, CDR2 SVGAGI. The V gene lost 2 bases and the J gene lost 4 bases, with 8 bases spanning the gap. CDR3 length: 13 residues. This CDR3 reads CASSYPQGYGYTF. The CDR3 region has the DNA TGTGCCAGCAGTTACCCGCAGGGCTATGGCTACACCTTC.

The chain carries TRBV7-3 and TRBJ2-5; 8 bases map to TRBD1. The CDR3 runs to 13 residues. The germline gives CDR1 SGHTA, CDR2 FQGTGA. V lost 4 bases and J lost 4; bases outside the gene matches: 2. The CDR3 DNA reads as TGTGCCAGCAGCTCGACAGGGGTAGAGACCCAGTACTTC. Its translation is CASSSTGVETQYF. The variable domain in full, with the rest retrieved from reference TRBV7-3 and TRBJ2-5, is GAGVSQTPSNKVTEKGKYVELRCDPISGHTALYWYRQSLGQGPEFLIYFQGTGAADDSGLPNDRFFAVRPEGSVSTLKIQRTERGDSAVYLCASSSTGVETQYFGPGTRLLVL.

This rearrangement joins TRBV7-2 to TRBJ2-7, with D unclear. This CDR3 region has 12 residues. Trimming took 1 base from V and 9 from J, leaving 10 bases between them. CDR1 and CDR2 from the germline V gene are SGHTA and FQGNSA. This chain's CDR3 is CASSLVGQGQYF. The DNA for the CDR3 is TGTGCCAGCAGCTTAGTAGGGCAAGGGCAGTACTTC.

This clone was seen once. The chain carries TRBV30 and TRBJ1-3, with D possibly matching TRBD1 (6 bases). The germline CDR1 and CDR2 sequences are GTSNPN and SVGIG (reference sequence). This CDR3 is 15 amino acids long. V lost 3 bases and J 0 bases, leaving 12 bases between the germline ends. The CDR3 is CAWSDRPTSGNTIYF. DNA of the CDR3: TGTGCCTGGAGCGACAGGCCGACCTCTGGAAACACCATATATTTT.

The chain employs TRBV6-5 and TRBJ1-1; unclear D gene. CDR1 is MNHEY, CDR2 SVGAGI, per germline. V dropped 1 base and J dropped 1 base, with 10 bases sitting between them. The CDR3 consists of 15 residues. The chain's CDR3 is CASSYWNRANTEAFF. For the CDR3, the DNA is TGTGCCAGCAGTTACTGGAACCGGGCGAACACTGAAGCTTTCTTT.

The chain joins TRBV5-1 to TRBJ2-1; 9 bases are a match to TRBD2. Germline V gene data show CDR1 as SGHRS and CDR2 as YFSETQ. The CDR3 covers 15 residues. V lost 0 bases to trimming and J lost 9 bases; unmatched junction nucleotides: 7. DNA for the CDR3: TGCGCCAGCAGCTTGGTTAGCGGCGGGGGGGTTGAGCAGTTCTTC. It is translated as CASSLVSGGGVEQFF.

The CDR3 spells CASSLTSGRRGDEQFF. The CDR3 nucleotides are TGTGCCAGCAGCCTGACTAGCGGGAGGAGGGGGGATGAGCAGTTCTTC. This chain uses TRBV28 with TRBJ2-1; 13 bases agree with TRBD2. J gave up 8 bases and V 6 bases, and 10 bases lay outside the gene matches. Germline V gene sequence: CDR1 MDHEN, CDR2 SYDVKM. The CDR3 totals 16 residues.

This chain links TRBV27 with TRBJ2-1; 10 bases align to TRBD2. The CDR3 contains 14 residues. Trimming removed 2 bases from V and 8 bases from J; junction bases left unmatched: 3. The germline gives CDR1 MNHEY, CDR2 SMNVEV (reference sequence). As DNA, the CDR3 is TGTGCCAGCAGTTTAACCCTAGCGGGAGATGAGCAGTTCTTC. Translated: CASSLTLAGDEQFF.